This T cell receptor beta chain was sequenced in a study of CD8 T cells in Susac syndrome. It was with random hexamers that roughly 0.5 to 1 ug RNA was reverse transcribed. With immunoSEQ multiplex PCR, TCR beta CDR3 was amplified across 54 Vbeta and 13 Jbeta. TCRdb re-called the immunoSEQ multiplex PCR reads with MiXCR, one entry per CDR3 protein. The profile shows approximately 170,000 distinct CDR3 sequences, 94% of them singletons. There are 16 residues in the CDR3. V dropped 4 bases and J dropped 4 bases, with 17 bases sitting between them. CDR1 and CDR2 from the germline V gene are KGHSH and LQKENI. Those who served as multiple sclerosis controls were treatment-naive patients with stable or active relapsing-remitting disease.

The receptor was isolated from a human donor with multiple sclerosis. Source material: CD4+ T cells from PBMCs. The rearrangement joins TRBV18 to TRBJ1-5; weak D call: TRBD1 (5 bases). In DNA, the CDR3 is TGTGCCAGCTCACTTATTCCCGGGACGGGTAATCAGCCCCAGCATTTT. It translates to CASSLIPGTGNQPQHF.